This T cell receptor (beta chain) emerged from a study of cytomegalovirus exposure and HLA in healthy donors. The V gene's germline CDR1 is SGHRS and CDR2 YFSETQ. This CDR3 contains 18 residues. Unmatched junction bases numbered 10, after V lost 4 bases and J lost 0 bases. A few counts support this clone. Its target is unknown. PCR amplification relied on 60 Vbeta primers (plus 13 Jbeta primers). Data came from immunoSEQ multiplex PCR; TCRdb stores just in-frame clones and leaves some out. This sample has tens of thousands of clones; about 71% occur once, and the top ten carry approximately 9%. Healthy bone marrow donors supplied every sample. Points from the study as a whole: There was a cluster of highly shared sequence variants that was likely a sequencing artifact. Presence/absence results assume similar sequencing depth per donor, which may not hold.

The rearrangement uses TRBV5-1 and TRBJ2-7; 13 bases line up with TRBD2. The receptor was derived from a man in his sixties in good health and CMV-seronegative. Sequenced sample: PBMCs. The CDR3 DNA sequence: TGCGCCAGCAGCCTCTACGGGACTAGCGGGAATCCCTCCTACGAGCAGTACTTC. Translated: CASSLYGTSGNPSYEQYF.